This TCR beta chain stems from a study of blood T cell repertoires in COVID-19. Across the study: Acute and convalescent COVID-19 samples came from the United States, Italy and Spain. PBMCs, B-cell-depleted T cells, or T cells provided the cDNA or gDNA that made up the material.

Under the authors' procedure: From reference gene primer amplification, estimates of nucleated cell counts were derived. Assay used: immunoSEQ multiplex PCR; TCRdb lists only in-frame clones, some missing. V, J and clone size reflect that table, while D and trimming were determined from the DNA. Among 250,000 to 350,000 clones listed, approximately 88% were seen once. The junction had 6 bases not matched to a gene; V was cut back by 8 bases and J by 6 bases. The V gene's germline CDR1 is SGHAT and CDR2 FQNNGV. The CDR3 totals 12 residues. The source is a man aged 18 to 30 who had recovered from COVID-19. What was sequenced was peripheral blood. The chain combines TRBV11-2 with TRBJ1-1; 7 bases line up with TRBD1. Written as DNA, the CDR3 is TGTGCCAGCGGAGGGGGCGCCGCTGAAGCTTTCTTT. As protein: CASGGGAAEAFF.